One sample yielded the 18 T cell receptor beta chains listed below, sequenced in a study of CD8 T cells in Susac syndrome (dated by TCRdb to the late 2010s). Library construction relied on the immunoSEQ multiplex PCR assay. RNA was extracted using the RNeasy kit, and roughly 0.45 to 1 microgram was reverse transcribed with random hexamers. TCRdb applied fastp at Q25 and MiXCR to the public reads, then kept only in-frame beta chains. Every distinct CDR3 protein forms one entry, paired with its most common genes and DNA. The table for this sample lists hundreds of thousands of distinct CDR3 sequences; about 82% of them were counted only once. The ten largest clonotypes hold roughly 0.21% of the sample. Sequencing was carried out using CD8+ T cells from PBMCs. The receptors were gathered from a human donor with multiple sclerosis.

This clonotype appeared once. This chain joins TRBV27 and TRBJ1-1, with D maybe TRBD1 (5 bases). The CDR3 is 16 amino acids. Between the trimmed V and J ends, which lost 4 bases and 0 bases, there was a span of 15 bases. Germline loops: CDR1 MNHEY, CDR2 SMNVEV (reference sequence). Here the CDR3 reads CASSSGAADMNTEAFF. CDR3 in DNA: TGTGCCAGCAGTTCCGGGGCGGCGGACATGAACACTGAAGCTTTCTTT.

The V call is TRBV7-9, the J call TRBJ2-5; 7 nucleotides match TRBD1. With 5 bases clipped from V and 5 bases from J, the junction kept 11 bases outside the gene matches. The CDR3 length is 15 residues. Germline V gene data show CDR1 as SEHNR and CDR2 as FQNEAQ (reference sequence). The CDR3 loop reads CASSPPRTGWETQYF. The CDR3 coding sequence is TGTGCCAGCAGCCCCCCCAGGACAGGCTGGGAGACCCAGTACTTC.

The V call is TRBV6-1, the J call TRBJ2-7, with 10 bases lining up with TRBD2. CDR1 and CDR2 (germline): MNHNS, SASEGT. This CDR3 region has 14 residues. Trimming removed 6 bases from V and 5 bases from J; junction bases left unmatched: 7. The CDR3 spells CASRLAGDVNEQYF. Here the CDR3 DNA reads TGTGCCAGCAGGCTAGCGGGAGATGTGAACGAGCAGTACTTC.

The chain combines TRBV11-2 with TRBJ1-2; TRBD1 might be the D (5 bases). V dropped 3 bases and J dropped 4 bases, with 9 bases sitting between them. This CDR3 has 13 amino acids. CDR1 and CDR2 (germline): SGHAT, FQNNGV. The DNA for the CDR3 is TGTGCCAGCAGCTTTCCTGGGACCTATGGCTACACCTTC. Its translation: CASSFPGTYGYTF. Drawing the rest from reference TRBV11-2 and TRBJ1-2, the complete variable domain is EAGVAQSPRYKIIEKRQSVAFWCNPISGHATLYWYQQILGQGPKLLIQFQNNGVVDDSQLPKDRFSAERLKGVDSTLKIQPAKLEDSAVYLCASSFPGTYGYTFGSGTRLTVV.

V gene TRBV15 combines with J gene TRBJ2-7; a possible D gene is TRBD2 (6 bases). The germline V gene has CDR1 LNHNV and CDR2 YYDKDF (reference sequence). Trimming left V 2 bases short and J 1 base short, with 15 bases between. The CDR3 spans 16 residues. The CDR3 sequence is CATSRLTGTSSYEQYF. The CDR3 region has the DNA TGTGCCACCAGCAGACTAACCGGGACTTCTTCCTACGAGCAGTACTTC.

The chain uses TRBV25-1 and TRBJ1-2; possibly TRBD1 for D (5 bases). Germline assignment: CDR1 MGHDK and CDR2 SYGVNS. Trimming took 4 bases from V and 4 from J, leaving 13 bases between them. CDR3 length: 14 amino acids. Here the CDR3 reads CASSVLGPAYGYTF. The CDR3 region has the DNA TGTGCCAGCAGTGTCCTGGGGCCGGCCTATGGCTACACCTTC.

The chain joins TRBV7-9 to TRBJ2-1, with TRBD1 identical over 8 bases. The trim removed 4 bases at V and 8 bases at J, leaving 10 bases unmatched. The CDR3 covers 15 residues. Germline V gives CDR1 SEHNR, CDR2 FQNEAQ (reference sequence). The CDR3 is CASSSGGDRGDEQFF. CDR3 nucleotides: TGTGCCAGCAGCTCCGGTGGAGACAGGGGCGATGAGCAGTTCTTC.

This clonotype occurred a few times. Germline is not matched at one junction end, which may reflect a read error. The J gene is TRBJ2-7, the V gene TRBV3-1, with a tentative D call TRBD2 (6 bases). Germline values: CDR1 LGHDT, CDR2 YNNKEL (reference sequence). The CDR3 sequence is 14 residues long. CDR3 residues: CASSQDGGTYEQYF. The CDR3 DNA reads TGCGCCAGCAGCCAAGACGGAGGGACCTACGAGCAGTACTTC.

V gene TRBV9 combines with J gene TRBJ2-1, with 8 bases that match TRBD1. Looked up from germline, CDR1 is SGDLS and CDR2 is YYNGEE. Trimming took 3 bases from V and 9 from J; bases not matched to a gene: 5. The CDR3 is 13 amino acids. The CDR3 coding sequence is TGTGCCAGCAGCGCGGACAGGGCGGGTGAGCAGTTCTTC. Protein sequence: CASSADRAGEQFF.

This clonotype occurred a few times. The chain combines TRBV7-9 with TRBJ2-5; D is unresolved. Trimming stripped 1 base from V and 2 bases from J, with 5 bases between. The CDR3 has 13 residues. CDR1 and CDR2 from the germline V gene are SEHNR and FQNEAQ (reference sequence). The CDR3 coding sequence is TGTGCCAGCAGCTTAGAAGTGCAAGAGACCCAGTACTTC. Protein product: CASSLEVQETQYF. The full variable domain, rest sourced from reference TRBV7-9 and TRBJ2-5, is DTGVSQNPRHKITKRGQNVTFRCDPISEHNRLYWYRQTLGQGPEFLTYFQNEAQLEKSRLLSDRFSAERPKGSFSTLEIQRTEQGDSAMYLCASSLEVQETQYFGPGTRLLVL.

The genes are TRBV4-3 and TRBJ1-2; D is uncertain. V lost 3 bases, J lost 5 bases, and 28 bases lay in between. Germline V gene sequence: CDR1 LGHNA, CDR2 YSLEER. CDR3 length: 19 residues. The CDR3 is CASSQARPLTSSPRYGYTF. The CDR3 region has the DNA TGCGCCAGCAGCCAGGCAAGGCCCCTCACCTCCAGCCCACGATATGGCTACACCTTC.

This clonotype was observed once. CDR3 in DNA: TGTGCCAGCAGCTTTAGTGGAAACAGGGTGATAGGCTACACCTTC. Residues: CASSFSGNRVIGYTF. The chain combines TRBV11-2 with TRBJ1-2; possible D gene TRBD1, 6 bases. V was trimmed by 3 bases and J by 8 bases, leaving 19 bases between them. The CDR3 spans 15 residues. Germline V gene data show CDR1 as SGHAT and CDR2 as FQNNGV.

The chain joins TRBV4-1 to TRBJ2-5, with D perhaps matching TRBD2 (6 bases). V lost 1 base and J 5 bases, leaving 14 bases between the germline ends. This CDR3 is 15 amino acids long. Germline values: CDR1 MGHRA, CDR2 YSYEKL. The CDR3 loop is CASSQGWRDRETQYF. CDR3 in DNA: TGCGCCAGCAGCCAAGGATGGCGGGATAGGGAGACCCAGTACTTC.

The chain carries TRBV28 and TRBJ1-4, with 7 bases matching TRBD1. V gave up 6 bases and J gave up 0 bases; unmatched junction bases: 4. Germline CDR1 and CDR2: MDHEN and SYDVKM. The CDR3 covers 15 residues. The CDR3 bases are TGTGCCAGCAGGCGGGACAGCACAACTAATGAAAAACTGTTTTTT. Protein product: CASRRDSTTNEKLFF.

V usage is TRBV19 and J usage is TRBJ2-1; TRBD2 might be the D (6 bases). V was trimmed by 1 base and J by 8 bases, leaving 12 bases between them. The germline V gene has CDR1 LNHDA and CDR2 SQIVND (reference sequence). The CDR3 length is 14 residues. CDR3 sequence (DNA): TGTGCCAGTAGTATAGTAGGTGGGACTGATGAGCAGTTCTTC. It encodes CASSIVGGTDEQFF.

The V gene is TRBV28, the J gene TRBJ2-1; 10 bases are a match to TRBD2. CDR1 is MDHEN and CDR2 is SYDVKM in the germline V gene. With V trimmed by 7 bases and J by 7 bases, 7 bases remained unmatched. This CDR3 contains 14 residues. The CDR3 DNA reads as TGTGCCAGCACCCTAGCGGGAGAGGAAAATGAGCAGTTCTTC. Translating gives CASTLAGEENEQFF.

The DNA of the CDR3 is TGCAGCGTTGTCCTCAGCGGCTATGGCTACACCTTC. Encoded protein: CSVVLSGYGYTF. The J gene is TRBJ1-2, the V gene TRBV29-1; unclear D gene. Germline V gene sequence: CDR1 SQVTM, CDR2 ANQGSEA. This CDR3 is built from 12 residues. The ends were cut back, 4 bases at V and 4 bases at J, with 10 bases in the middle.

This chain uses TRBV12-3 or TRBV12-4 with TRBJ1-1; tentatively, D is TRBD1 (5 bases). This CDR3 has 14 residues. V gave up 6 bases and J gave up 1 base, with 12 bases separating them. The CDR3 DNA sequence: TGTGCCAGCAGCCCGGGACGAAGGAACACTGAAGCTTTCTTT. Its translation is CASSPGRRNTEAFF.